The source of this T cell receptor (beta chain) is a study of cytomegalovirus exposure and HLA in healthy donors. Study details: The Caucasian-associated ancestry cluster held around 76% of over 350 genotyped donors.

V shed 2 bases and J 15 bases; nucleotides not matched to a gene: 10. The germline gives CDR1 SGHTS, CDR2 YDEGEE. The CDR3 is made up of 13 amino acids. As regards this clone: Its antigen is undetermined.

The PCR contained 60 Vbeta and 13 Jbeta primers. TCRdb's table, derived via immunoSEQ multiplex PCR, lists solely in-frame clones and lacks some. Of around 80,000 clones listed, 60% to 85% are singletons. Findings and limits, study-wide: When the data were analyzed later, several of the most significant clusters appeared to be linked to common viral pathogens. The authors enumerated 150 to 200 TCR beta chains as linked to cytomegalovirus. Within the data, a cluster of highly shared sequence variants was likely a sequencing artifact.

The sequence was obtained from a man in his forties in good health and CMV-seronegative. The material sequenced was PBMCs. V gene TRBV5-8 combines with J gene TRBJ2-1, with 8 bases that match TRBD2. CDR3 sequence: CASSLISGDGLFF. The CDR3 region has the DNA TGTGCCAGCAGCTTAATTAGCGGGGACGGTCTGTTCTTC.